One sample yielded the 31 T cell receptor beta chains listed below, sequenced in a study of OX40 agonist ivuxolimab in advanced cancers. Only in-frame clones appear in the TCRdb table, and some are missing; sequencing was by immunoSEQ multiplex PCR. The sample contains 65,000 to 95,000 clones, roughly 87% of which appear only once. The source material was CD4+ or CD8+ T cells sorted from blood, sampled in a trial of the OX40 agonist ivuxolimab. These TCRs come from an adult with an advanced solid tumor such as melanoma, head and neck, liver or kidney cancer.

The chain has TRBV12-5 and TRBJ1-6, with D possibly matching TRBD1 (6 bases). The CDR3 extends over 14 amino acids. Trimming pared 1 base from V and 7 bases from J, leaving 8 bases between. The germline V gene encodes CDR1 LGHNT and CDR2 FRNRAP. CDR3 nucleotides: TGTGCTAGTGGTTTGGGGCAGGGGAATTCACCCCTCCACTTT. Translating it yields CASGLGQGNSPLHF.

CDR3 loop: CASSLVGSGTYNEQFF. The CDR3 nucleotides are TGTGCCAGCAGCTTAGTGGGTAGCGGGACCTACAATGAGCAGTTCTTC. The rearrangement links TRBV7-2 to TRBJ2-1; 8 bases map to TRBD2. CDR3 length equals 16 residues. The V and J ends lost 1 base and 2 bases, in that order; junction bases with no gene match: 4. CDR1 is SGHTA and CDR2 is FQGNSA in the germline V gene.

The CDR3 DNA reads TGTGCCAGCAGTGCTGAGTCTAGCGGGATCTACGAGCAGTACTTC. It yields the protein CASSAESSGIYEQYF. The chain links TRBV2 to TRBJ2-7, with 9 positions matching TRBD2. Trimming cost V 4 bases and J 3 bases; bases outside gene matches: 7. This CDR3 is 15 amino acids long. The V gene's germline CDR1 is SNHLY and CDR2 FYNNEI.

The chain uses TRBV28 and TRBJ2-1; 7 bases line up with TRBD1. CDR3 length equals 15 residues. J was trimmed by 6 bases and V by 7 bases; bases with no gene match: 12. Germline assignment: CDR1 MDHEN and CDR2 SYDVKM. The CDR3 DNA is TGTGCCAGCAAAAACCCCGGGACAGTACTCAATGAGCAGTTCTTC. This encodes CASKNPGTVLNEQFF.

The CDR3, as DNA: TGTGCCAGCAGCTTTATGCGACTAGTGGGCCCCGGGGAGCTGTTTTTT. Amino acid sequence: CASSFMRLVGPGELFF. The chain is built from TRBV7-9 and TRBJ2-2; the D gene is possibly TRBD2 (6 bases). Trimming took off 3 bases at V and 6 bases at J, with 17 bases between the two ends. Germline V CDR1 and CDR2: SEHNR, FQNEAQ (reference sequence). The CDR3 runs to 16 residues.

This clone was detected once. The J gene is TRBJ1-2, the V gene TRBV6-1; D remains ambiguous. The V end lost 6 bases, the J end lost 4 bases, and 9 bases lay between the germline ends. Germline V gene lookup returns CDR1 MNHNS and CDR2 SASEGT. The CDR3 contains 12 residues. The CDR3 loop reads CASRRGIYGYTF. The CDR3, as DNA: TGTGCCAGCAGACGGGGAATCTATGGCTACACCTTC.

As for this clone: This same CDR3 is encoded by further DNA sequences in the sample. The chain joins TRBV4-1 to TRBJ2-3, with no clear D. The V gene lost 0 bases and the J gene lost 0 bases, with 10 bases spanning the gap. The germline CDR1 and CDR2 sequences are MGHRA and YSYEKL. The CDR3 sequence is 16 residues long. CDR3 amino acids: CASSQDPALSTDTQYF. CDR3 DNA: TGCGCCAGCAGCCAAGATCCCGCTCTAAGCACAGATACGCAGTATTTT.

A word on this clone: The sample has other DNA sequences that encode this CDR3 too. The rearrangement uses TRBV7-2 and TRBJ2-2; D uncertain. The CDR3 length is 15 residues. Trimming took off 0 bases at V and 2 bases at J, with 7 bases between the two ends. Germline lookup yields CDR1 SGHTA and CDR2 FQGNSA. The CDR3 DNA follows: TGTGCCAGCAGCTTAGCAGGAGATAACACCGGGGAGCTGTTTTTT. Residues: CASSLAGDNTGELFF.

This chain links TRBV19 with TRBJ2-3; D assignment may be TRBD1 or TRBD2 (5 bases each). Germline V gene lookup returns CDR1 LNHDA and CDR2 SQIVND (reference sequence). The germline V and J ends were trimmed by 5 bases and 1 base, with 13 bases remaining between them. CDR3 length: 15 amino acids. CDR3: CASSPPGPRTDTQYF. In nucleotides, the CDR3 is TGTGCCAGTAGTCCCCCGGGACCCCGCACAGATACGCAGTATTTT.

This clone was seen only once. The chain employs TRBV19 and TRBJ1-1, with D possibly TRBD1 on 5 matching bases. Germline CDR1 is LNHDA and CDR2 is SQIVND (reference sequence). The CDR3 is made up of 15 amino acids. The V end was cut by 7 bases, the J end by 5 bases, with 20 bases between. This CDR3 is CASTPAGQGSTEAFF. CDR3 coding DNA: TGTGCCAGTACCCCAGCCGGCCAGGGATCGACTGAAGCTTTCTTT. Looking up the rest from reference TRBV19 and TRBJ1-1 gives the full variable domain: DGGITQSPKYLFRKEGQNVTLSCEQNLNHDAMYWYRQDPGQGLRLIYYSQIVNDFQKGDIAEGYSVSREKKESFPLTVTSAQKNPTAFYLCASTPAGQGSTEAFFGQGTRLTVV.

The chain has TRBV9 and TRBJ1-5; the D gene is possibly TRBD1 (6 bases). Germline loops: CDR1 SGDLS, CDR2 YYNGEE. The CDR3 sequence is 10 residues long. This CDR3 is CVGGRKPQHF. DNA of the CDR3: TGTGTCGGGGGGCGGAAGCCCCAGCATTTT.

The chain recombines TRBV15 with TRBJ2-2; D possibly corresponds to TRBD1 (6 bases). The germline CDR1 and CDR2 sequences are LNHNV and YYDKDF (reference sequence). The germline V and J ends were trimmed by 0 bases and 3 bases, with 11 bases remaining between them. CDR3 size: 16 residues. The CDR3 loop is CATSRDQGSHTGELFF. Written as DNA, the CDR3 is TGTGCCACCAGCAGAGACCAGGGGTCTCACACCGGGGAGCTGTTTTTT.

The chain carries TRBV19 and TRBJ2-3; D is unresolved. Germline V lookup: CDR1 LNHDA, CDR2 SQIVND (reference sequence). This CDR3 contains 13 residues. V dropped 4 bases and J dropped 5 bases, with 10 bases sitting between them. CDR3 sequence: CASSRWTRDTQYF. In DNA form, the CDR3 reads TGTGCCAGTAGTAGGTGGACCAGAGATACGCAGTATTTT.

CDR3 coding DNA: TGTGCCAGCAGACAACCCCCGACAGGGGGCGTAAACATTCAGTACTTC. This sequence encodes CASRQPPTGGVNIQYF. The chain has TRBV28 and TRBJ2-4; 10 bases are shared with TRBD1. V lost 6 bases to trimming and J lost 6 bases; unmatched junction nucleotides: 11. This CDR3 contains 16 residues. The germline CDR1 and CDR2 sequences are MDHEN and SYDVKM.

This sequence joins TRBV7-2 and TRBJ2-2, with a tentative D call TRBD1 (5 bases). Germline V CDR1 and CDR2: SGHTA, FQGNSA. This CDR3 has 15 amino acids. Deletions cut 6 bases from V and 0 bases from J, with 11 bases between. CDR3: CASSNRFSNTGELFF. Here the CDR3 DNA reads TGTGCCAGCAGTAACAGGTTCTCGAACACCGGGGAGCTGTTTTTT.

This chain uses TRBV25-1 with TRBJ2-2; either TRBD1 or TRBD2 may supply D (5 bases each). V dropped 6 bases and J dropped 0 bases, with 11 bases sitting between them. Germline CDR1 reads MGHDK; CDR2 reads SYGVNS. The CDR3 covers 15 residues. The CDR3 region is CASRPGTANTGELFF. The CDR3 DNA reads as TGTGCCAGCAGACCCGGGACGGCGAACACCGGGGAGCTGTTTTTT. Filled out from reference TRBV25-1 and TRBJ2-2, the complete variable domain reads EADIYQTPRYLVIGTGKKITLECSQTMGHDKMYWYQQDPGMELHLIHYSYGVNSTEKGDLSSESTVSRIRTEHFPLTLESARPSHTSQYLCASRPGTANTGELFFGEGSRLTVL.

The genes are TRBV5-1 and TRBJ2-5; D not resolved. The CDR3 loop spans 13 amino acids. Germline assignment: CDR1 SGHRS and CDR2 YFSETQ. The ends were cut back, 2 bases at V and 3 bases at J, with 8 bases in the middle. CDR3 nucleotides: TGCGCCAGCAGCTTAGCGATGGAAGAGACCCAGTACTTC. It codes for CASSLAMEETQYF.

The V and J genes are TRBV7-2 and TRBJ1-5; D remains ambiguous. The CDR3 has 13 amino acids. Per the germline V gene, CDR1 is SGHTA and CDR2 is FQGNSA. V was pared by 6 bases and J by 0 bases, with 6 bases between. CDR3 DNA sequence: TGTGCCAGCAGTTATTATAGCAATCAGCCCCAGCATTTT. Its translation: CASSYYSNQPQHF. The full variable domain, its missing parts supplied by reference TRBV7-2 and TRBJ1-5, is GAGVSQSPSNKVTEKGKDVELRCDPISGHTALYWYRQSLGQGLEFLIYFQGNSAPDKSGLPSDRFSAERTGGSVSTLTIQRTQQEDSAVYLCASSYYSNQPQHFGDGTRLSIL.

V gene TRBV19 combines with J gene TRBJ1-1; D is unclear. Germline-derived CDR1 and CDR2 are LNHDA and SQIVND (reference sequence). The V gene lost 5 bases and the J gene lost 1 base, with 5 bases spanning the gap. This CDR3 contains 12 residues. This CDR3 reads CASSWWNTEAFF. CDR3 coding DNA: TGTGCCAGTAGTTGGTGGAACACTGAAGCTTTCTTT.

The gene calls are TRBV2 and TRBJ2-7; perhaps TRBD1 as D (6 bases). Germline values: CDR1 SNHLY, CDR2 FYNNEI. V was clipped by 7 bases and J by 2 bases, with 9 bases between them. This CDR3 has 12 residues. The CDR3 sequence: CASKSGAYEQYF. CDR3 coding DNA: TGTGCCAGCAAATCAGGGGCCTACGAGCAGTACTTC. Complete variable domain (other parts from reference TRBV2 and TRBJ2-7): EPEVTQTPSHQVTQMGQEVILRCVPISNHLYFYWYRQILGQKVEFLVSFYNNEISEKSEIFDDQFSVERPDGSNFTLKIRSTKLEDSAMYFCASKSGAYEQYFGPGTRLTVT.

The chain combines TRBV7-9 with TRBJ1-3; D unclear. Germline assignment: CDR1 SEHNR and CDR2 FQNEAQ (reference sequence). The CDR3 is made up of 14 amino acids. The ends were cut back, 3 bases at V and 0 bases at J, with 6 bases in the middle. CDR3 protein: CASSLRLSGNTIYF. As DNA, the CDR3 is TGTGCCAGCAGCTTGAGGCTCTCTGGAAACACCATATATTTT.

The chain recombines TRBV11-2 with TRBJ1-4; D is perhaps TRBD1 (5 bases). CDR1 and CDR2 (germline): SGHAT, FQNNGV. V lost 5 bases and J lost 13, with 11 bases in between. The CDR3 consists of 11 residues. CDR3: CASSKTDRLFF. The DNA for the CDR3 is TGTGCCAGCAGCAAGACAGACAGACTGTTTTTT.

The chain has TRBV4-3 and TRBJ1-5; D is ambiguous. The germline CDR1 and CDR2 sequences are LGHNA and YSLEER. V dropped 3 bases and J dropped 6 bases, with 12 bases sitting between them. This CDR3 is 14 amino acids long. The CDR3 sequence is CASSQGPTSQPQHF. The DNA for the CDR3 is TGCGCCAGCAGCCAGGGTCCAACTTCTCAGCCCCAGCATTTT.

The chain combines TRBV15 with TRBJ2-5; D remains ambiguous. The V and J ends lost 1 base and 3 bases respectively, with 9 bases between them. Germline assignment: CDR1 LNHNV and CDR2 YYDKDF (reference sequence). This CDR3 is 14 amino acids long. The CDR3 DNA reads TGTGCCACCAGCAGAGGAATAGTAAAAGAGACCCAGTACTTC. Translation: CATSRGIVKETQYF.

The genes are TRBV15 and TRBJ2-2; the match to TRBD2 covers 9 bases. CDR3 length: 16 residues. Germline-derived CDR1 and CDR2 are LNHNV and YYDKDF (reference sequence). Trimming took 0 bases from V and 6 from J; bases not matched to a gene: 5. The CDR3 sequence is CATSRELTSGSGELFF. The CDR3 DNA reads TGTGCCACCAGCAGAGAATTAACTAGCGGGTCCGGGGAGCTGTTTTTT.

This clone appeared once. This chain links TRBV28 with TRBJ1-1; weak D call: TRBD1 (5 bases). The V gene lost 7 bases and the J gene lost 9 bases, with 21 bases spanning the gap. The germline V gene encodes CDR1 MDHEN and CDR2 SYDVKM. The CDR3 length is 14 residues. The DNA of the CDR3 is TGTGCCAGCACCCAGAATACCGGACACCGAAAAGCTTTCTTT. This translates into CASTQNTGHRKAFF. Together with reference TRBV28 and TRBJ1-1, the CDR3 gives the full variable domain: DVKVTQSSRYLVKRTGEKVFLECVQDMDHENMFWYRQDPGLGLRLIYFSYDVKMKEKGDIPEGYSVSREKKERFSLILESASTNQTSMYLCASTQNTGHRKAFFGQGTRLTVV.

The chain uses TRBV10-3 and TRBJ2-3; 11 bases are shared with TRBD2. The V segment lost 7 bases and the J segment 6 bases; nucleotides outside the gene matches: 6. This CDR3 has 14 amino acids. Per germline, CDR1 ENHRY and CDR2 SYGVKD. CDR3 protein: CAIMLAGGSDTQYF. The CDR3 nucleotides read TGTGCCATCATGCTAGCGGGAGGAAGCGATACGCAGTATTTT.

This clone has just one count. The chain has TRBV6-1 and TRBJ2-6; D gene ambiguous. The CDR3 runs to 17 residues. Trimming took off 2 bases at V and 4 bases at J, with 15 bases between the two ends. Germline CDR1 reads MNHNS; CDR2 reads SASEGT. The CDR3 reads CASSERNRMWGANVLTF. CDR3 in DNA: TGTGCCAGCAGTGAACGTAATCGGATGTGGGGGGCCAACGTCCTGACTTTC.

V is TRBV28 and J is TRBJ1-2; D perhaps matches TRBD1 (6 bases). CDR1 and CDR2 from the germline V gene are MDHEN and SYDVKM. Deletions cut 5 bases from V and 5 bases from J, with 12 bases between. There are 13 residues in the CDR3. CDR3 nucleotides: TGTGCCAGCAGTCGAACAGGGTTTTATGGCTACACCTTC. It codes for CASSRTGFYGYTF.

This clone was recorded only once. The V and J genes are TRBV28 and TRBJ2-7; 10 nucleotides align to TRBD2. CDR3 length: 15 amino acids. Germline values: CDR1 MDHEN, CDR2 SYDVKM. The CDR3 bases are TGTGCGAGGGGCAGGGGACTAGCGAAACCCTACGAGCAGTACTTC. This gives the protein CARGRGLAKPYEQYF.

This CDR3 is CASTILTGYAYEQYF. CDR3 nucleotides: TGTGCCAGCACCATATTGACAGGGTACGCCTACGAGCAGTACTTC. The chain has TRBV21-1 and TRBJ2-7; the table's D call, TRBD1, was not checked against the DNA. TRBV21-1 constitutes a pseudogene. This CDR3 has 15 amino acids.